Below, 5 T cell receptor beta chains from the same sample are listed, as sequenced in a study of cytomegalovirus exposure and HLA in healthy donors. Both 60 Vbeta primers and 13 Jbeta primers went into the PCR. Method: immunoSEQ multiplex PCR; TCRdb's copy keeps in-frame clones and lacks some. Among some 150,000 clones listed, approximately 76% were seen once. The sequenced sample was PBMCs. These receptors all come from a man aged 55-75 years in good health and CMV-seronegative.

This clone has only one observation. This rearrangement joins TRBV7-2 to TRBJ2-1, with 7 bases identical to TRBD1. The CDR3 extends over 13 amino acids. The V gene's germline CDR1 is SGHTA and CDR2 FQGNSA. The V segment lost 5 bases and the J segment 6 bases; nucleotides outside the gene matches: 4. This chain's CDR3 is CASSRQGRNEQFF. The CDR3 coding sequence is TGTGCCAGCAGCCGACAGGGTCGCAATGAGCAGTTCTTC.

This chain links TRBV7-9 with TRBJ2-1, with D perhaps TRBD2 (6 bases). V was cut by 4 bases and J by 4 bases, with 11 bases left in between. The CDR3 loop spans 14 amino acids. Germline CDR1 reads SEHNR; CDR2 reads FQNEAQ (reference sequence). This CDR3 reads CASSSRGRYNEQFF. The DNA for the CDR3 is TGTGCCAGCAGCTCCCGGGGGAGGTACAATGAGCAGTTCTTC.

This clone has just one count. The CDR3 DNA reads as TGTGCCAGCAGTGTGGACAGACAAGAGACCCAGTACTTC. Its translation: CASSVDRQETQYF. The J gene is TRBJ2-5, the V gene TRBV2, with D perhaps matching TRBD1 (6 bases). Trimming took 4 bases from V and 2 from J, leaving 8 bases between them. The germline gives CDR1 SNHLY, CDR2 FYNNEI. This CDR3 spans 13 amino acids.

The chain joins TRBV9 to TRBJ2-7; 7 nucleotides align to TRBD1. The length of the CDR3 is 14 residues. Trimming at V came to 2 bases and at J to 0 bases, leaving 2 bases not matched to a gene. CDR1 is SGDLS, CDR2 YYNGEE, per germline. The CDR3 DNA reads as TGTGCCAGCAGCGTTGGGACAGACTCCTACGAGCAGTACTTC. The encoded protein is CASSVGTDSYEQYF.

This chain links TRBV15 with TRBJ2-2, with 9 bases lining up with TRBD2. CDR3 length: 17 amino acids. Germline-derived CDR1 and CDR2 are LNHNV and YYDKDF (reference sequence). The junction had 9 bases not matched to a gene; V was cut back by 1 base and J by 6 bases. The CDR3 nucleotides read TGTGCCACCAGCAGAGGGCTCGGGGGGACTAGCCCCGGGGAGCTGTTTTTT. Protein: CATSRGLGGTSPGELFF.